The 18 T cell receptor beta chains listed next were all sequenced from one sample in a study of control samples from healthy donors and cancer patients. The protocol was immunoSEQ multiplex PCR, while the TCRdb copy is restricted to in-frame clones and leaves out a portion. The data show 18,000 or so clones, 70% to 90% seen once. The sequenced sample consisted of PBMCs. Receptor source: a woman in her 70s with colorectal cancer.

V gene TRBV2 combines with J gene TRBJ2-7; TRBD1 might be the D (6 bases). This CDR3 comprises 12 residues. CDR1 is SNHLY, CDR2 FYNNEI, per germline. V lost 8 bases to trimming and J lost 2 bases, with 10 bases between them. Here the CDR3 reads CASLQGPYEQYF. The CDR3 DNA sequence: TGTGCCAGCCTACAGGGCCCCTACGAGCAGTACTTC. Based on the CDR3 plus reference TRBV2 and TRBJ2-7, the full variable domain is EPEVTQTPSHQVTQMGQEVILRCVPISNHLYFYWYRQILGQKVEFLVSFYNNEISEKSEIFDDQFSVERPDGSNFTLKIRSTKLEDSAMYFCASLQGPYEQYFGPGTRLTVT.

The genes are TRBV6-2 or TRBV6-3 and TRBJ2-1, with a weak D call TRBD2 (6 bases). This CDR3 is 15 amino acids long. Germline assignment: CDR1 MNHEY and CDR2 SVGEGT. V was cut by 5 bases and J by 0 bases, with 11 bases left in between. In DNA, the CDR3 is TGTGCCAGCAGTGGCGGGACTCTCTCCTACAATGAGCAGTTCTTC. It codes for CASSGGTLSYNEQFF.

This clone was observed a handful of times. This chain joins TRBV6-1 and TRBJ2-7, with D uncertain. This CDR3 contains 14 residues. CDR1 MNHNS and CDR2 SASEGT come from the germline V gene. V dropped 0 bases and J dropped 3 bases, with 9 bases sitting between them. Here the CDR3 DNA reads TGTGCCAGCAGTGAAGCACCTTCCGTCTACGAGCAGTACTTC. Amino acids: CASSEAPSVYEQYF.

This clone was counted only a few times. V gene TRBV27 combines with J gene TRBJ2-7; D tentatively reads TRBD1 or TRBD2 (5 bases each). The CDR3 sequence is 13 residues long. Germline loops: CDR1 MNHEY, CDR2 SMNVEV (reference sequence). V was trimmed by 1 base and J by 5 bases, leaving 9 bases between them. CDR3 nucleotide sequence: TGTGCCAGCAGTTTATGGGGGACCCACGAGCAGTACTTC. Translated: CASSLWGTHEQYF.

DNA of the CDR3: TGTGCCAGCAGCCCCGCCGCGGGAGGGATATCACCCCTCCACTTT. It translates to CASSPAAGGISPLHF. This chain joins TRBV2 and TRBJ1-6; D remains unclear. Germline loops: CDR1 SNHLY, CDR2 FYNNEI. The CDR3 contains 15 residues. Trimming stripped 6 bases from V and 10 bases from J, with 19 bases between.

The chain couples TRBV27 to TRBJ2-5, with 8 bases matching TRBD1. V was clipped by 6 bases and J by 4 bases; unmatched bases: 4. The CDR3 length is 13 residues. CDR1 is MNHEY and CDR2 is SMNVEV in the germline V gene (reference sequence). As DNA, the CDR3 is TGTGCCAGCAGCCGGACAGGGCGAGAGACCCAGTACTTC. The encoded protein is CASSRTGRETQYF.

This clone was detected a few times. CDR3 sequence (DNA): TGTGCCAGCAGTTCCGAGGGAGCATATGAGACCCAGTACTTC. As protein: CASSSEGAYETQYF. The chain recombines TRBV6-5 with TRBJ2-5; perhaps TRBD2 as D (5 bases). The CDR3 length is 14 residues. Trimming left V 4 bases short and J 5 bases short, with 14 bases between. Germline lookup yields CDR1 MNHEY and CDR2 SVGAGI.

V is TRBV6-4 and J is TRBJ2-4; no clear D gene. V was shortened by 1 base and J by 8 bases, with 12 bases between the two germline ends. The CDR3 length is 14 residues. CDR1 and CDR2 from the germline V gene are MRHNA and SNTAGT. CDR3 sequence reads: CASSDWGVMHIQYF. CDR3 bases: TGTGCCAGCAGTGACTGGGGTGTAATGCACATTCAGTACTTC.

The V call is TRBV5-1, the J call TRBJ1-1; D ambiguous. V lost 4 bases, J lost 1 base, and 11 bases lay in between. CDR3 length: 14 residues. From germline, CDR1 is SGHRS and CDR2 YFSETQ. The CDR3 loop is CASSNQVGNTEAFF. The CDR3 DNA follows: TGCGCCAGCAGCAACCAGGTGGGGAACACTGAAGCTTTCTTT.

The chain links TRBV7-9 to TRBJ2-7, with D uncertain. V gave up 5 bases and J gave up 2 bases, with 4 bases separating them. Germline V CDR1 and CDR2: SEHNR, FQNEAQ (reference sequence). The CDR3 runs 11 residues. Here the CDR3 reads CASSPAYEQYF. Written as DNA, the CDR3 is TGTGCCAGCAGCCCCGCCTACGAGCAGTACTTC. Supplemented by reference TRBV7-9 and TRBJ2-7, the full variable domain reads DTGVSQNPRHKITKRGQNVTFRCDPISEHNRLYWYRQTLGQGPEFLTYFQNEAQLEKSRLLSDRFSAERPKGSFSTLEIQRTEQGDSAMYLCASSPAYEQYFGPGTRLTVT.

V is TRBV20-1 and J is TRBJ2-7; 10 bases map to TRBD1. Looked up from germline, CDR1 is DFQATT and CDR2 is SNEGSKA (reference sequence). The CDR3 spans 12 residues. V lost 6 bases to trimming and J lost 6 bases; unmatched junction nucleotides: 5. CDR3 nucleotides: TGCAGTGCCAGTCGGGACAGGGGCGAGCAGTACTTC. It yields the protein CSASRDRGEQYF.

The rearrangement uses TRBV18 and TRBJ1-4; D remains unclear. V was cut by 2 bases and J by 6 bases, with 7 bases left in between. The CDR3 has 13 amino acids. In germline, CDR1 is KGHSH, CDR2 LQKENI. The CDR3 nucleotides are TGTGCCAGCTCACCAGGAAGCGATGAAAAACTGTTTTTT. Residues: CASSPGSDEKLFF.

V gene TRBV27 combines with J gene TRBJ1-2; unclear D gene. V lost 6 bases, J lost 2 bases, and 10 bases lay in between. The CDR3 spans 13 residues. The V gene's germline CDR1 is MNHEY and CDR2 SMNVEV (reference sequence). DNA of the CDR3: TGTGCCAGCAGGAGACGGGGAAACTATGGCTACACCTTC. This encodes CASRRRGNYGYTF.

The chain employs TRBV5-4 and TRBJ1-1, with D perhaps TRBD1 (5 bases). Germline CDR1 and CDR2: SGHNT and YYREEE (reference sequence). The CDR3 is made up of 16 amino acids. The V gene lost 3 bases and the J gene lost 3 bases, with 18 bases spanning the gap. The CDR3 sequence: CASSSYIGWGDTEAFF. In DNA, the CDR3 is TGTGCCAGCAGCTCCTACATCGGGTGGGGGGACACTGAAGCTTTCTTT.

This chain uses TRBV3-1 (or the pseudogene TRBV3-2) with TRBJ1-1, with 8 nucleotides matching TRBD1. Losses at the gene ends were 2 bases for V and 6 bases for J; bases not matched to a gene: 2. The CDR3 contains 13 residues. CDR1 and CDR2 (germline): LGHDT, YNNKEL (reference sequence). CDR3 amino acids: CASSQPQGAEAFF. CDR3 coding DNA: TGTGCCAGCAGCCAACCACAGGGGGCTGAAGCTTTCTTT.

The V and J genes are TRBV5-4 and TRBJ2-2, with TRBD1 identical over 7 bases. CDR1 is SGHNT, CDR2 YYREEE, per germline (reference sequence). This CDR3 region has 14 residues. V was clipped by 5 bases and J by 1 base; unmatched bases: 2. The CDR3 loop is CASRWDRNTGELFF. The CDR3 DNA is TGTGCCAGCAGGTGGGACAGGAACACCGGGGAGCTGTTTTTT.

V usage is TRBV7-9 and J usage is TRBJ1-2, with 7 bases fitting TRBD1. Trimming at V came to 5 bases and at J to 8 bases, leaving 17 bases not matched to a gene. The CDR3 covers 16 residues. Germline loops: CDR1 SEHNR, CDR2 FQNEAQ (reference sequence). The DNA for the CDR3 is TGTGCCAGCAGCCGCGCGGTAGACAGGGCCTTAGGAGGCTACACCTTC. Translated: CASSRAVDRALGGYTF.

This chain links TRBV5-1 with TRBJ1-5, with D uncertain. This CDR3 has 13 amino acids. CDR1 is SGHRS, CDR2 YFSETQ, per germline. Between the trimmed V and J ends, which lost 1 base and 8 bases, there was a span of 10 bases. CDR3 residues: CASSLSGYEPQHF. The CDR3 DNA sequence: TGCGCCAGCAGCTTGAGCGGATATGAGCCCCAGCATTTT. The complete variable domain, with remaining parts taken from reference TRBV5-1 and TRBJ1-5, reads KAGVTQTPRYLIKTRGQQVTLSCSPISGHRSVSWYQQTPGQGLQFLFEYFSETQRNKGNFPGRFSGRQFSNSRSEMNVSTLELGDSALYLCASSLSGYEPQHFGDGTRLSIL.